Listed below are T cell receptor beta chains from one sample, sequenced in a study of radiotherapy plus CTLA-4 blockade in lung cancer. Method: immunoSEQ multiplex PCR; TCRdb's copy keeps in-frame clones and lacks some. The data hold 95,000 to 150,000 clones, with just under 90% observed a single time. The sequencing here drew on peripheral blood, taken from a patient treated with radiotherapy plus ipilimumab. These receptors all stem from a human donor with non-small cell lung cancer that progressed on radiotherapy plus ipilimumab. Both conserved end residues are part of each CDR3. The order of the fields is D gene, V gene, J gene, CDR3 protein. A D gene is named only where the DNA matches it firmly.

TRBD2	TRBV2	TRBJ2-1	CASSERGTLAGGRDEQFF
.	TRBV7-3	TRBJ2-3	CASSLLGADTQYF
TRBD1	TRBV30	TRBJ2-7	CAGNRGRGNEQYF
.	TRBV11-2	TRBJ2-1	CASSPTSGSWGNEQFF
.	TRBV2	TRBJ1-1	CASSDNRQKNTEAFF
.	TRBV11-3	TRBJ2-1	CASSLGRGEQFF
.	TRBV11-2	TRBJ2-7	CASSSIGPTGGEQYF
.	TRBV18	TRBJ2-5	CASSPPAGAQETQYF
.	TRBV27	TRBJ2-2	CASTLSSGSRELFF
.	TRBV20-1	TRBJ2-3	CSASTSDTQYF
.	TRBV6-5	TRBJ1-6	CASSHTSQLNSPLHF
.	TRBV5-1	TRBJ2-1	CASSSFQWPYNEQFF
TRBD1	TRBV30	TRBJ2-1	CAWSVRQGLIYNEQFF
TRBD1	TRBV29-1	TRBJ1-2	CSVRPGTGGGGYTF
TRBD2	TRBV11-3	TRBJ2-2	CASSLVLAGVGTGELFF
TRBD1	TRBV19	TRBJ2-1	CANLTGDGCYNEQFF
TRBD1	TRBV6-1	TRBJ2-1	CASSDRGPYNEQFF
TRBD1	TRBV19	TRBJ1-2	CASSIATGTGSYYGYTF
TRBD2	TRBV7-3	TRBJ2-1	CASSKSGRANEQFF
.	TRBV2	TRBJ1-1	CASGDVGREKTEAFF
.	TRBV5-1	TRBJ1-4	CASSPNRVRGEKLFF
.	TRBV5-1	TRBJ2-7	CASSLAVDAYEQYF
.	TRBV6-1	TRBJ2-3	CASSSPGLSTDTQYF
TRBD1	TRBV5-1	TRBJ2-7	CASSSPGQALEQYF
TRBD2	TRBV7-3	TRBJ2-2	CASSLLAGVPTGELFF
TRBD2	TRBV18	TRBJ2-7	CASSATSGSYEQYF
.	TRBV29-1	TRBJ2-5	CSVGQGGGETQYF
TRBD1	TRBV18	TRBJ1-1	CASSVGQGHNTEAFF
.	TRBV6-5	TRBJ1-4	CASSRGINEKLFF
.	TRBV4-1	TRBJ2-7	CASSQVGADEQYF
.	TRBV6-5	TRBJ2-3	CASSYSSLDTQYF
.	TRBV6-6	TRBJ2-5	CASSYSSLQETQYF
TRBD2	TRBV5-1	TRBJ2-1	CASSAPGLADHNEQFF
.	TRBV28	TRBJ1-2	CASSFGLSNYGYTF
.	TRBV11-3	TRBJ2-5	CASSLNETGTETQYF
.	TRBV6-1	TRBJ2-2	CASSETVLGVKGGELFF
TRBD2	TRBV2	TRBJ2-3	CACKRLAGEGDTQYF
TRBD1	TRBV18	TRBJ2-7	CASSPVGRGLYEQYF
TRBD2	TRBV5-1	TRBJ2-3	CASSFSSGKSDTQYF
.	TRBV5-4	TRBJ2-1	CASSSPHRNSKYEQFF
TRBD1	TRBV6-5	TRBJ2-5	CASSSSGQGVWETQYF
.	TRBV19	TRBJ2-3	CASSTDTARGTDTQYF
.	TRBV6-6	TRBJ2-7	CASGAAPPYEQYF
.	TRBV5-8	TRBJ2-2	CASSPWRATGELFF
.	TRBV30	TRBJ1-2	CAWSEAERSGYTF
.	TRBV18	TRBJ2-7	CASSPVVASSYEQYF
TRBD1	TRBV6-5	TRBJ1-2	CASRPDRGYGYTF
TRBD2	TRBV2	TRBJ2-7	CASGKAGGPEEQYF
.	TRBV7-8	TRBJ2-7	CASSLASAGSYEQYF
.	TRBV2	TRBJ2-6	CASSERHRRSGANVLTF
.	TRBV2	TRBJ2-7	CASSVKYEQYF
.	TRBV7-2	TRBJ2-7	CASSLNSAGNSYEQYF
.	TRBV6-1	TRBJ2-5	CASNRDWDGETQYF